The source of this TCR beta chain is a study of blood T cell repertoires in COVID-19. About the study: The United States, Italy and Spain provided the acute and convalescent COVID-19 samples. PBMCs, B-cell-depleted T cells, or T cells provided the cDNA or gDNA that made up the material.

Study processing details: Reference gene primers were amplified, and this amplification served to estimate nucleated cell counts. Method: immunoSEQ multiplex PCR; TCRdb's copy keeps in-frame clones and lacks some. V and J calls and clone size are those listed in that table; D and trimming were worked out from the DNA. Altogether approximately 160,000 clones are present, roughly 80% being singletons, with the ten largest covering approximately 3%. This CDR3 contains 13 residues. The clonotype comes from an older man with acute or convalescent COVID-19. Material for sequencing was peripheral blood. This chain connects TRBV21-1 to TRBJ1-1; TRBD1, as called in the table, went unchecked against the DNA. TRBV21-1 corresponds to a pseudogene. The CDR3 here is CASRGRMNTEAFF. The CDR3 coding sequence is TGTGCCAGCAGGGGGCGTATGAACACTGAAGCTTTCTTT.